Described below is a single T cell receptor beta chain sequence and its context. This is likely an artifact of a read error, given a far larger clone one base away. Deletions cut 8 bases from V and 7 bases from J, with 12 bases between. Germline assignment: CDR1 MNHGY and CDR2 SAAAGT. This CDR3 region has 12 residues. Genomic DNA served as the source from which two-round multiplex PCR generated TCR beta CDR3 amplicons. Individual primers that were specific to each TRBV and TRBJ gene served in first-round PCR. One entry per CDR3 protein results from TCRdb running MiXCR on the multiplex PCR reads. The sample includes just under 20,000 distinct CDR3 sequences, approximately 25% of them seen just once. These data are taken from a study of prognosis after radiotherapy for stage I lung cancer. Study overall: Therapy that ran concurrently with stereotactic body radiotherapy was given to no patient. Distant metastasis occurred in a handful of patients at a median of about seven months after radiotherapy, while some 15 showed no significant progression.

Here the sequenced sample was PBMCs, taken before or after stereotactic body radiation therapy (not recorded which). The receptor was derived from a donor aged 50 or older with non-small cell lung cancer. This chain uses TRBV6-8 with TRBJ2-1; no reliable D call. As DNA, the CDR3 is TGTGCCAGCGGGTCCTCTTGTAATGAGCAGTTCTTC. It codes for CASGSSCNEQFF.